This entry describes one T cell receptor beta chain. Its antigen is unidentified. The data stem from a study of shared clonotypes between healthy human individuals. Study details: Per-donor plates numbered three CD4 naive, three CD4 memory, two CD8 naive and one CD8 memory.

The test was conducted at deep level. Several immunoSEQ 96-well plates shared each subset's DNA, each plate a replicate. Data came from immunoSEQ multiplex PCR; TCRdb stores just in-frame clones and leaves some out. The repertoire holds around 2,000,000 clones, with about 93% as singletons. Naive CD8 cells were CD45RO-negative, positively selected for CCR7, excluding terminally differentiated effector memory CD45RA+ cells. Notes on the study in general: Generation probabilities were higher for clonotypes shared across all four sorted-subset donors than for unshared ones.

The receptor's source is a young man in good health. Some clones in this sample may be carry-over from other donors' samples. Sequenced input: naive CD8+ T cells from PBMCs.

This CDR3 is CASSLDSQGSTEAFF. CDR3 nucleotide sequence: TGCGCCAGCAGCTTGGACTCACAGGGCTCCACTGAAGCTTTCTTT. The rearrangement uses TRBV5-1 and TRBJ1-1; tentatively, D is TRBD1 (6 bases). The V end was cut by 0 bases, the J end by 4 bases, with 13 bases between. There are 15 residues in the CDR3. Germline V CDR1 and CDR2: SGHRS, YFSETQ.